The 29 T cell receptor beta chains below come from one sample, sequenced in a study of blood T cell repertoires in COVID-19. TCRdb's copy holds only in-frame clones and misses some; the assay was immunoSEQ multiplex PCR. The sample consists of 250,000 to 300,000 clones, over 80% of them appearing once. Sequencing used peripheral blood. These TCRs come from a woman aged 70 to 79 with COVID-19, enrolled during active disease.

The chain carries TRBV11-3 and TRBJ2-5; tentative D call: TRBD1 (6 bases). Deletions cut 1 base from V and 5 bases from J, with 11 bases between. Germline CDR1 SGHNT, CDR2 YENEEA. The CDR3 contains 14 residues. CDR3 sequence reads: CASSLGGQGETQYF. The CDR3 DNA follows: TGTGCCAGCAGCTTAGGCGGGCAGGGGGAGACCCAGTACTTC.

This rearrangement joins TRBV2 to TRBJ1-1; 7 nucleotides line up with TRBD1. The germline V gene encodes CDR1 SNHLY and CDR2 FYNNEI. J lost 1 base, V lost 5 bases, and 1 base had no gene match. The CDR3 has 13 residues. CDR3 region: CASSRDRNTEAFF. For the CDR3, the DNA is TGTGCCAGCAGTAGGGACAGGAACACTGAAGCTTTCTTT.

This clone was seen a handful of times. The chain recombines TRBV13 with TRBJ1-5, with 8 nucleotides matching TRBD1. This CDR3 has 16 amino acids. Germline V gives CDR1 PRHDT, CDR2 FYEKMQ (reference sequence). Unmatched junction bases numbered 12, after V lost 5 bases and J lost 6 bases. The CDR3 DNA sequence: TGTGCCAGCAGCCAACAGGGGGGAAGAAAAGGTCAGCCCCAGCATTTT. It codes for CASSQQGGRKGQPQHF.

V is TRBV6-5 and J is TRBJ1-2, with 9 bases that match TRBD1. J lost 8 bases, V lost 4 bases, and 8 bases had no gene match. The germline gives CDR1 MNHEY, CDR2 SVGAGI. CDR3 length equals 14 residues. The CDR3 spells CASSSIDRGSGYTF. DNA of the CDR3: TGTGCCAGCAGTTCGATCGACAGGGGGTCCGGCTACACCTTC.

The V gene is TRBV5-6, the J gene TRBJ2-1, with 8 bases matching TRBD2. The CDR3 sequence is 15 residues long. Germline V gene sequence: CDR1 SGHDT, CDR2 YYEEEE. The trim removed 2 bases at V and 7 bases at J, leaving 8 bases unmatched. The CDR3 loop is CASSFRGSGRNEQFF. CDR3 bases: TGTGCCAGCAGCTTCCGGGGAAGCGGGAGAAATGAGCAGTTCTTC.

The CDR3 sequence is CASSQDKTIYEQYF. Here the CDR3 DNA reads TGCGCCAGCAGCCAAGATAAAACTATCTACGAGCAGTACTTC. V gene TRBV4-1 combines with J gene TRBJ2-7, with D unresolved. The CDR3 is 14 amino acids. Per germline, CDR1 MGHRA and CDR2 YSYEKL. V gave up 0 bases and J gave up 3 bases, with 9 bases separating them.

The chain employs TRBV18 and TRBJ2-2, with D perhaps TRBD1 (6 bases). From germline, CDR1 is KGHSH and CDR2 LQKENI. CDR3 length: 18 residues. Trimming stripped 3 bases from V and 0 bases from J, with 17 bases between. CDR3 in DNA: TGTGCCAGCTCACCCAACAGGGTGGCGTCCCCGAACACCGGGGAGCTGTTTTTT. It yields the protein CASSPNRVASPNTGELFF.

This clone was recorded once. The chain employs TRBV30 and TRBJ1-5; the D gene is possibly TRBD1 (5 bases). The CDR3 has 16 amino acids. Looked up from germline, CDR1 is GTSNPN and CDR2 is SVGIG (reference sequence). Between the trimmed V and J ends, which lost 5 bases and 0 bases, there was a span of 17 bases. Here the CDR3 DNA reads TGTGCCTGGGGGTCGGGGGGTCTAACTAGCAATCAGCCCCAGCATTTT. The encoded protein is CAWGSGGLTSNQPQHF.

This chain connects TRBV6-1 to TRBJ1-5; TRBD1 agrees at 8 bases. The CDR3 covers 16 residues. Trimming cost V 6 bases and J 1 base; bases outside gene matches: 8. Looked up from germline, CDR1 is MNHNS and CDR2 is SASEGT. The CDR3 reads CASREQGVLSNQPQHF. The CDR3 nucleotides read TGTGCCAGCAGGGAACAGGGGGTGCTCAGCAATCAGCCCCAGCATTTT.

The chain joins TRBV11-3 to TRBJ2-7; 11 bases line up with TRBD1. V lost 3 bases and J lost 1; bases outside the gene matches: 8. The CDR3 covers 17 residues. Germline lookup yields CDR1 SGHNT and CDR2 YENEEA. Written as DNA, the CDR3 is TGTGCCAGCAGCTTTCTTATGGGACAGGGGGTTTCCTACGAGCAGTACTTC. It yields the protein CASSFLMGQGVSYEQYF.

The chain couples TRBV28 to TRBJ2-1; D perhaps matches TRBD1 (5 bases). CDR1 and CDR2 from the germline V gene are MDHEN and SYDVKM. CDR3 length: 16 amino acids. V shed 5 bases and J shed 2 bases, with 16 bases lying between them. CDR3 loop: CASSTRVRTTYNEQFF. CDR3 bases: TGTGCCAGCAGTACAAGAGTAAGGACAACCTACAATGAGCAGTTCTTC. The whole variable domain, remainder taken from reference TRBV28 and TRBJ2-1, is DVKVTQSSRYLVKRTGEKVFLECVQDMDHENMFWYRQDPGLGLRLIYFSYDVKMKEKGDIPEGYSVSREKKERFSLILESASTNQTSMYLCASSTRVRTTYNEQFFGPGTRLTVL.

This clone occurred a few times. The V call is TRBV19, the J call TRBJ1-5; 8 nucleotides align to TRBD1. Germline V gene lookup returns CDR1 LNHDA and CDR2 SQIVND (reference sequence). This CDR3 is 14 amino acids long. V lost 4 bases to trimming and J lost 5 bases; unmatched junction nucleotides: 4. CDR3: CASSRTGTDQPQHF. The CDR3 DNA reads as TGTGCCAGTAGTAGGACAGGGACGGATCAGCCCCAGCATTTT.

In this sample, this clone turned up once. The rearrangement uses TRBV2 and TRBJ2-1; perhaps TRBD2 as D (6 bases). The V gene lost 5 bases and the J gene lost 8 bases, with 13 bases spanning the gap. The CDR3 is 13 residues long. Germline V gene lookup returns CDR1 SNHLY and CDR2 FYNNEI. The CDR3 spells CASSIGRIDEQFF. Here the CDR3 DNA reads TGTGCCAGCAGTATCGGGAGAATTGATGAGCAGTTCTTC. Full variable domain (missing parts from reference TRBV2 and TRBJ2-1): EPEVTQTPSHQVTQMGQEVILRCVPISNHLYFYWYRQILGQKVEFLVSFYNNEISEKSEIFDDQFSVERPDGSNFTLKIRSTKLEDSAMYFCASSIGRIDEQFFGPGTRLTVL.

V usage is TRBV19 and J usage is TRBJ1-5; possible D gene TRBD1, 6 bases. The CDR3 totals 14 residues. The V end was cut by 5 bases, the J end by 4 bases, with 12 bases between. Germline loops: CDR1 LNHDA, CDR2 SQIVND (reference sequence). Here the CDR3 DNA reads TGTGCCAGTAGTTACGGGGGGGCGAATCAGCCCCAGCATTTT. Translating gives CASSYGGANQPQHF. Supplemented by reference TRBV19 and TRBJ1-5, the full variable domain reads DGGITQSPKYLFRKEGQNVTLSCEQNLNHDAMYWYRQDPGQGLRLIYYSQIVNDFQKGDIAEGYSVSREKKESFPLTVTSAQKNPTAFYLCASSYGGANQPQHFGDGTRLSIL.

This chain links TRBV30 with TRBJ1-2, with TRBD1 matching 9 bases. This CDR3 region has 14 residues. Germline assignment: CDR1 GTSNPN and CDR2 SVGIG (reference sequence). Unmatched junction bases numbered 10, after V lost 3 bases and J lost 8 bases. CDR3 in amino acids: CAWSWDRVAEGYTF. The CDR3 region has the DNA TGTGCCTGGAGCTGGGACAGGGTAGCGGAAGGCTACACCTTC.

This sequence joins TRBV28 and TRBJ2-7; 16 nucleotides line up with TRBD2. This CDR3 is 21 amino acids long. Germline V CDR1 and CDR2: MDHEN, SYDVKM. Trimming removed 4 bases from V and 2 bases from J; junction bases left unmatched: 17. CDR3 protein: CASSSSLRGTSGRATPYEQYF. CDR3 coding DNA: TGTGCCAGCAGTTCGTCCCTTAGGGGGACTAGCGGGAGGGCCACCCCCTACGAGCAGTACTTC.

The chain recombines TRBV5-5 with TRBJ1-5; 8 bases line up with TRBD1. Germline loops: CDR1 SGHKS, CDR2 YYEKEE (reference sequence). There are 16 residues in the CDR3. The ends lost 1 base at V and 0 bases at J; junction bases unmatched: 3. This CDR3 is CASSLTGGDSNQPQHF. In DNA form, the CDR3 reads TGTGCCAGCAGCTTGACAGGGGGGGATAGCAATCAGCCCCAGCATTTT.

The CDR3 sequence is CATSRGEPYEQYF. CDR3 nucleotide sequence: TGTGCCACCAGCAGAGGCGAACCCTACGAGCAGTACTTC. This sequence joins TRBV15 and TRBJ2-7; D not certain. The CDR3 totals 13 residues. Trimming shortened V by 1 base and J by 2 bases, and 6 bases separated the two germline ends. Per the germline V gene, CDR1 is LNHNV and CDR2 is YYDKDF (reference sequence).

V and J are TRBV29-1 and TRBJ2-7; tentatively, D is TRBD2 (5 bases). The CDR3 loop spans 14 amino acids. The V gene's germline CDR1 is SQVTM and CDR2 ANQGSEA. Deletions cut 6 bases from V and 3 bases from J, with 18 bases between. Here the CDR3 DNA reads TGCAGCGTCGCCTTGCTAGCAGGAGGCTACGAGCAGTACTTC. Its protein product is CSVALLAGGYEQYF.

The chain uses TRBV30 and TRBJ1-4; no reliable D call. CDR1 and CDR2 (germline): GTSNPN, SVGIG (reference sequence). The CDR3 spans 15 residues. V gave up 2 bases and J gave up 8 bases, with 18 bases separating them. The CDR3 DNA is TGTGCCTGGAGTAAAGTGAGGGCACCGAACGAAAAACTGTTTTTT. Amino acid sequence: CAWSKVRAPNEKLFF.

The chain carries TRBV2 and TRBJ2-1; D perhaps matches TRBD1 (5 bases). The length of the CDR3 is 20 residues. Germline loops: CDR1 SNHLY, CDR2 FYNNEI. Trimming took off 6 bases at V and 0 bases at J, with 27 bases between the two ends. For the CDR3, the DNA is TGTGCCAGCAGCTCGCCGACAGAGAACCGTCCTCACGGCTCCTACAATGAGCAGTTCTTC. Translated, it gives CASSSPTENRPHGSYNEQFF. The full variable domain, completed using reference TRBV2 and TRBJ2-1, is EPEVTQTPSHQVTQMGQEVILRCVPISNHLYFYWYRQILGQKVEFLVSFYNNEISEKSEIFDDQFSVERPDGSNFTLKIRSTKLEDSAMYFCASSSPTENRPHGSYNEQFFGPGTRLTVL.

This CDR3 is CASSPDRGRSGNTIYF. In nucleotides, the CDR3 is TGTGCCAGCTCACCTGACAGGGGGCGTTCTGGAAACACCATATATTTT. This chain connects TRBV18 to TRBJ1-3; TRBD1 matches at 10 bases. This CDR3 has 16 residues. The germline gives CDR1 KGHSH, CDR2 LQKENI. The V gene end was trimmed by 3 bases and the J gene end by 1 base; junction bases not matched to a gene: 3.

The rearrangement joins TRBV27 to TRBJ1-1; 8 bases agree with TRBD1. J gave up 10 bases and V 4 bases, and 11 bases lay outside the gene matches. The CDR3 is 14 amino acids. Germline CDR1 reads MNHEY; CDR2 reads SMNVEV (reference sequence). The CDR3, as DNA: TGTGCCAGCAGTTCTCCCGACAGGGGATCGGGAGCTTTCTTT. It translates to CASSSPDRGSGAFF.

This clone appeared a few times. The CDR3 sequence: CASRARAGGGDTQYF. DNA of the CDR3: TGTGCCAGCAGGGCTCGTGCGGGAGGAGGAGATACGCAGTATTTT. V usage is TRBV2 and J usage is TRBJ2-3; TRBD2 agrees at 8 bases. The CDR3 is 15 amino acids. Trimming cost V 6 bases and J 5 bases; bases outside gene matches: 10. The germline V gene has CDR1 SNHLY and CDR2 FYNNEI.

As for this clone: Different DNA sequences within this sample yield the same CDR3. The chain links TRBV29-1 to TRBJ1-2; D is ambiguous. This CDR3 contains 12 residues. V shed 4 bases and J shed 0 bases, with 6 bases lying between them. The germline CDR1 and CDR2 sequences are SQVTM and ANQGSEA. Here the CDR3 reads CSVGGANYGYTF. The CDR3 nucleotides read TGCAGCGTTGGCGGCGCTAACTATGGCTACACCTTC.

The J gene is TRBJ2-1, the V gene TRBV2; D gene unclear. CDR1 and CDR2 (germline): SNHLY, FYNNEI. V was trimmed by 4 bases and J by 5 bases, leaving 6 bases between them. The CDR3 runs to 12 residues. CDR3 sequence (DNA): TGTGCCAGCAGTGTGGCAGACAATGAGCAGTTCTTC. Its translation: CASSVADNEQFF.

V is TRBV20-1 and J is TRBJ1-2, with no clear D. The germline V gene has CDR1 DFQATT and CDR2 SNEGSKA (reference sequence). V shed 1 base and J shed 8 bases, with 8 bases lying between them. The CDR3 loop spans 11 amino acids. CDR3 in amino acids: CSARGFRGYTF. The CDR3 nucleotides read TGCAGTGCTAGAGGATTCAGGGGCTACACCTTC.

The V gene is TRBV7-9, the J gene TRBJ1-3; a weak D match, TRBD1 (5 bases). V lost 5 bases, J lost 0 bases, and 8 bases lay in between. The CDR3 loop spans 14 amino acids. Germline-derived CDR1 and CDR2 are SEHNR and FQNEAQ (reference sequence). CDR3 DNA: TGTGCCAGCAGCGACAGCTTCTCTGGAAACACCATATATTTT. It is translated as CASSDSFSGNTIYF.

The chain recombines TRBV9 with TRBJ2-1, with 14 bases matching TRBD2. This CDR3 has 15 amino acids. Per germline, CDR1 SGDLS and CDR2 YYNGEE. Unmatched junction bases numbered 4, after V lost 3 bases and J lost 8 bases. The CDR3 DNA follows: TGTGCCAGCAGCGCGGGACTAGCGGGAGTGTATGAGCAGTTCTTC. The encoded protein is CASSAGLAGVYEQFF.